The clone carrying this T cell receptor (beta chain) turned up a few times. This record comes from a study of blood T cell repertoires in COVID-19. The overall study: Acute and convalescent COVID-19 samples came from the United States, Italy and Spain. T cells, B-cell-depleted T cells, or PBMCs provided the cDNA or gDNA that served as material.

With 6 bases clipped from V and 4 bases from J, the junction kept 4 bases outside the gene matches. The CDR3 extends over 15 amino acids. Germline loops: CDR1 MRHNA, CDR2 SNTAGT. As processed by the authors: From reference gene primer amplification, estimates of nucleated cell counts were derived. Only in-frame clones appear in the TCRdb table, and some are missing; sequencing was by immunoSEQ multiplex PCR. The V and J calls and clone size come from that table; D and trimming were worked out from the DNA. The sample lists 240,000 or so clones; approximately 80% were seen once. The specimen was peripheral blood. The TCR was taken from a man aged 30 to 39 who had recovered from COVID-19. The chain links TRBV6-4 to TRBJ2-2; TRBD1 agrees at 11 bases. CDR3 residues: CASRLGTGGTGELFF. Here the CDR3 DNA reads TGTGCCAGCAGACTCGGGACAGGGGGCACCGGGGAGCTGTTTTTT.